This T cell receptor (beta chain) is drawn from a study of control samples from healthy donors and cancer patients. Assay used: immunoSEQ multiplex PCR; TCRdb lists only in-frame clones, some missing. The table shows 150,000 to 200,000 clones, with about 87% occurring only once. This CDR3 has 12 amino acids. Germline CDR1 and CDR2: DFQATT and SNEGSKA (reference sequence). V lost 3 bases, J lost 6 bases, and 9 bases lay in between. Source material: blood. This rearrangement joins TRBV20-1 to TRBJ2-1, with D perhaps matching TRBD1 or TRBD2 (5 bases each). The receptor's source is a man aged 25 to 45 in good health. CDR3 nucleotides: TGCAGTGCTAGTCGGGACCCCAATGAGCAGTTCTTC. It yields the protein CSASRDPNEQFF.